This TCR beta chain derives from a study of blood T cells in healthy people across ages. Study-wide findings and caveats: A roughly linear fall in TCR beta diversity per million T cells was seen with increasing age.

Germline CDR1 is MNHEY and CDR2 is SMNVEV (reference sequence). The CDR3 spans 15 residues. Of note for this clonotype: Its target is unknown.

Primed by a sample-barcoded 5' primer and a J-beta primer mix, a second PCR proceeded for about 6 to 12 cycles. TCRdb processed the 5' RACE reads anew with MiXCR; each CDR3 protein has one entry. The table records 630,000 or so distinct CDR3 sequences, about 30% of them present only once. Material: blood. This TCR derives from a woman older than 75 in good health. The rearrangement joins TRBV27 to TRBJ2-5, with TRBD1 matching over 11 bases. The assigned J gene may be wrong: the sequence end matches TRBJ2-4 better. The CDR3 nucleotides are TGTGCCAGCAGTCTCCGGACAGGGGGCAGAAACATTCAGTACTTC. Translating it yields CASSLRTGGRNIQYF.